This T cell receptor (beta chain) was found in a study of shared clonotypes between healthy human individuals. V trimming: 7 bases; J trimming: 4 bases; junction bases outside the gene matches: 5. The CDR3 is 15 amino acids. Germline CDR1 reads SEHNR; CDR2 reads FQNEAQ (reference sequence). Terminally differentiated effector memory CD45RA+ cells were excluded from the naive CD8 cells, which were CD45RO-negative and positively selected for CCR7. Sequenced by immunoSEQ multiplex PCR; TCRdb stores in-frame clones only, minus some. The sample has more than 600,000 clones, about 90% seen once. This TCR derives from a man aged 25 to 40 in good health. V usage is TRBV7-9 and J usage is TRBJ2-3, with 13 bases that match TRBD2. Sequencing was done on a sample of naive CD8+ T cells sorted from blood. Here the CDR3 DNA reads TGTGCCAGCAACCTACTAGCGGGAGGGCCAGATACGCAGTATTTT. This gives the protein CASNLLAGGPDTQYF.